This T cell receptor (beta chain) was captured by sequencing in a study of read filtering for tumor transcriptome and immune sequencing. From 300 to 400 ng of RNA, a library with molecular barcoded alpha/delta and beta/gamma adaptors was made. TCRdb reanalysed the reads using MiXCR and keeps one entry per CDR3 protein. The sample shows about 15,000 distinct CDR3 sequences, around 21% of them seen only once. The specimen sequenced was a population of CD138-negative cells sorted from bone marrow. The clonotype originates from a donor aged 40 or over with multiple myeloma.

CDR3 protein: CASSQLGSGTDTQYF. Here the CDR3 DNA reads TGTGCCAGCAGCCAACTGGGAAGCGGCACAGATACGCAGTATTTT. This chain links TRBV3-1 with TRBJ2-3; no definite D call. The germline V and J ends were trimmed by 2 bases and 1 base, with 10 bases remaining between them. The CDR3 is 15 residues long. CDR1 and CDR2 (germline): LGHDT, YNNKEL (reference sequence).